A single sample gave rise to the 22 T cell receptor beta chains below, sequenced in a study of blood T cell repertoires in COVID-19. The method was immunoSEQ multiplex PCR; TCRdb's version includes in-frame clones alone and lacks a portion of them. The sample holds approximately 190,000 clones, 84% seen once. The sample comprised PBMCs or T cells enriched from blood (not recorded which). The origin of the receptors is a middle-aged man who had recovered from COVID-19.

This chain joins TRBV19 and TRBJ2-3; 8 bases fit TRBD2. CDR3 length: 14 amino acids. The germline V gene has CDR1 LNHDA and CDR2 SQIVND (reference sequence). The ends lost 7 bases at V and 2 bases at J; junction bases unmatched: 5. Here the CDR3 reads CASNRAGVTDTQYF. As DNA, the CDR3 is TGTGCCAGTAATCGAGCGGGGGTCACAGATACGCAGTATTTT.

The chain recombines TRBV6-1 with TRBJ2-1; possible D gene TRBD2, 6 bases. The V end was cut by 0 bases, the J end by 3 bases, with 9 bases between. This CDR3 has 15 amino acids. Germline V gene lookup returns CDR1 MNHNS and CDR2 SASEGT. The CDR3 reads CASSEAGGVYNEQFF. The CDR3 coding sequence is TGTGCCAGCAGTGAAGCTGGCGGGGTCTACAATGAGCAGTTCTTC.

CDR3 amino acids: CASSERGRGNYSPLHF. CDR3 bases: TGTGCCAGCAGTGAAAGGGGCAGGGGAAATTATTCACCCCTCCACTTT. The chain recombines TRBV2 with TRBJ1-6; a possible D gene is TRBD1 (6 bases). This CDR3 has 16 amino acids. CDR1 SNHLY and CDR2 FYNNEI come from the germline V gene. Between the trimmed V and J ends, which lost 2 bases and 8 bases, there was a span of 16 bases.

Written as DNA, the CDR3 is TGTGCCAGTAGTCCGGTCCGGGACAGGAGGTATGGCTACACCTTC. It is translated as CASSPVRDRRYGYTF. The chain combines TRBV19 with TRBJ1-2, with TRBD1 matching 8 bases. The CDR3 runs to 15 residues. CDR1 is LNHDA, CDR2 SQIVND, per germline (reference sequence). The trim removed 5 bases at V and 5 bases at J, leaving 10 bases unmatched.

The V call is TRBV6-5, the J call TRBJ1-6, with a tentative D call TRBD1 (5 bases). The CDR3 sequence is 13 residues long. CDR1 and CDR2 from the germline V gene are MNHEY and SVGAGI. V lost 11 bases, J lost 6 bases, and 14 bases lay in between. The CDR3 DNA reads as TGTGCCGTTGGGGCAGGGATTAATTCACCCCTCCACTTT. Its protein is CAVGAGINSPLHF.

The chain uses TRBV5-1 and TRBJ2-1; D possibly corresponds to TRBD1 (6 bases). In germline, CDR1 is SGHRS, CDR2 YFSETQ. The ends were cut back, 4 bases at V and 7 bases at J, with 21 bases in the middle. The CDR3 loop spans 16 amino acids. The DNA for the CDR3 is TGCGCCAGCAGCGCACAAGGCAGGGGAATGGGGAATGAGCAGTTCTTC. Protein: CASSAQGRGMGNEQFF.

The gene calls are TRBV4-2 and TRBJ1-1; D gene uncertain. Trimming took off 2 bases at V and 1 base at J, with 8 bases between the two ends. The CDR3 totals 14 residues. Germline V gene data show CDR1 as LGHNA and CDR2 as YNFKEQ. CDR3 coding DNA: TGTGCCAGCAGCCAAAAAGAGGAGAACACTGAAGCTTTCTTT. It is translated as CASSQKEENTEAFF.

V and J are TRBV12-3 or TRBV12-4 and TRBJ1-6; weak D call: TRBD1 (6 bases). The CDR3 extends over 13 amino acids. V was trimmed by 6 bases and J by 8 bases, leaving 11 bases between them. The CDR3 loop reads CASSSGVYSPLHF. The CDR3, as DNA: TGTGCCAGCAGCTCAGGGGTTTATTCACCCCTCCACTTT.

This chain joins TRBV6-2 or TRBV6-3 and TRBJ1-2; maybe TRBD1 (5 bases). The CDR3 extends over 13 amino acids. Germline assignment: CDR1 MNHEY and CDR2 SVGEGT. V lost 0 bases, J lost 3 bases, and 5 bases lay in between. The CDR3 DNA is TGTGCCAGCAGTTACTCAGGGGACTATGGCTACACCTTC. It yields the protein CASSYSGDYGYTF.

J is TRBJ2-2 and V is TRBV5-4; D perhaps matches TRBD1 (6 bases). Trimming shortened V by 0 bases and J by 2 bases, and 11 bases separated the two germline ends. Germline V gives CDR1 SGHNT, CDR2 YYREEE (reference sequence). The CDR3 length is 16 residues. CDR3 protein: CASSLDPGTNTGELFF. The CDR3 bases are TGTGCCAGCAGCTTGGATCCAGGGACAAACACCGGGGAGCTGTTTTTT.

The CDR3 DNA reads as TGTGCCAGCAGTGGGCCGGACAGACTTTATCAGCCCCAGCATTTT. Protein sequence: CASSGPDRLYQPQHF. The chain combines TRBV28 with TRBJ1-5; D may be TRBD1 (6 bases). The V end was cut by 5 bases, the J end by 5 bases, with 16 bases between. The CDR3 contains 15 residues. In germline, CDR1 is MDHEN, CDR2 SYDVKM.

This clone was observed a handful of times. CDR3 nucleotides: TGCGCCAGCAGCTCAGGGGAATCTGGAAACACCATATATTTT. This encodes CASSSGESGNTIYF. This chain joins TRBV5-1 and TRBJ1-3; a weak D match, TRBD1 (6 bases). Looked up from germline, CDR1 is SGHRS and CDR2 is YFSETQ. The CDR3 totals 14 residues. Trimming took off 3 bases at V and 1 base at J, with 8 bases between the two ends.

The rearrangement joins TRBV6-5 to TRBJ1-1, with unresolved D. CDR3 length: 12 residues. The germline V gene has CDR1 MNHEY and CDR2 SVGAGI. Trimming took off 8 bases at V and 5 bases at J, with 12 bases between the two ends. The CDR3 nucleotides read TGTGCCAGCTGGTCACGAGGGACTGAAGCTTTCTTT. This encodes CASWSRGTEAFF.

The chain has TRBV19 and TRBJ1-2; 7 bases fit TRBD1. Unmatched junction bases numbered 15, after V lost 6 bases and J lost 8 bases. This CDR3 comprises 15 residues. The germline V gene has CDR1 LNHDA and CDR2 SQIVND (reference sequence). The CDR3 region is CASRTNEIDRDGYTF. CDR3 bases: TGTGCCAGTAGGACCAATGAAATCGACAGGGACGGCTACACCTTC.

The gene calls are TRBV6-5 and TRBJ1-1; D not certain. Trimming left V 4 bases short and J 8 bases short, with 8 bases between. From germline, CDR1 is MNHEY and CDR2 SVGAGI. The CDR3 contains 11 residues. Here the CDR3 reads CASSWANEAFF. CDR3 DNA: TGTGCCAGCAGTTGGGCGAACGAAGCTTTCTTT.

This sequence joins TRBV5-4 and TRBJ1-1, with no clear D. Trimming took 4 bases from V and 1 from J, leaving 11 bases between them. CDR3 length: 14 residues. Germline CDR1 SGHNT, CDR2 YYREEE (reference sequence). The CDR3: CASSRPRGNTEAFF. CDR3 DNA sequence: TGTGCCAGCAGCCGTCCCCGGGGGAACACTGAAGCTTTCTTT.

This clone was seen a single time. The CDR3, as DNA: TGTGCCAGCAGCGTCTCCGGGACTAGTGTCGGGGAGCTGTTTTTT. Its translation: CASSVSGTSVGELFF. The chain recombines TRBV9 with TRBJ2-2; 8 bases agree with TRBD2. Trimming removed 2 bases from V and 7 bases from J; junction bases left unmatched: 7. The germline gives CDR1 SGDLS, CDR2 YYNGEE. CDR3 length: 15 residues.

V is TRBV19 and J is TRBJ1-2; D is perhaps TRBD1 (5 bases). The germline gives CDR1 LNHDA, CDR2 SQIVND (reference sequence). Trimming shortened V by 6 bases and J by 0 bases, and 20 bases separated the two germline ends. The CDR3 length is 17 residues. CDR3 nucleotide sequence: TGTGCCAGTAGAGAAACAGAAGGGGATTGGGCTAACTATGGCTACACCTTC. Its protein product is CASRETEGDWANYGYTF.

This chain connects TRBV24-1 to TRBJ2-1; the match to TRBD2 covers 16 bases. Germline V CDR1 and CDR2: KGHDR, SFDVKD. The CDR3 is 18 residues long. V trimming: 3 bases; J trimming: 6 bases; junction bases outside the gene matches: 7. The CDR3 reads CATSDPGLAGGPRNEQFF. Here the CDR3 DNA reads TGTGCCACCAGTGATCCGGGACTAGCGGGGGGGCCCCGCAATGAGCAGTTCTTC.

J is TRBJ1-2 and V is TRBV7-2, with 7 bases fitting TRBD1. The CDR3 loop spans 17 amino acids. V trimming: 1 base; J trimming: 1 base; junction bases outside the gene matches: 9. Germline CDR1 is SGHTA and CDR2 is FQGNSA. CDR3 amino acids: CASSLEPGQLFNYGYTF. DNA of the CDR3: TGTGCCAGCAGCTTAGAACCGGGACAGCTTTTTAACTATGGCTACACCTTC.

V is TRBV7-6 and J is TRBJ1-4, with a weak D call TRBD1 (5 bases). The ends were cut back, 1 base at V and 4 bases at J, with 10 bases in the middle. The CDR3 contains 15 residues. Per the germline V gene, CDR1 is SGHVS and CDR2 is FNYEAQ. The CDR3 nucleotides are TGTGCCAGCAGCTTAGTTGACAGCCTTAATGAAAAACTGTTTTTT. As protein: CASSLVDSLNEKLFF.

This clone has only one observation. This chain joins TRBV27 and TRBJ1-2; 11 bases are shared with TRBD1. Germline CDR1 is MNHEY and CDR2 is SMNVEV (reference sequence). V shed 5 bases, J shed 7 bases, and the junction held 9 bases outside the gene matches. This CDR3 has 15 amino acids. CDR3: CASSPPRDRGFGYTF. The CDR3 DNA sequence: TGTGCCAGCAGTCCACCTCGGGACAGGGGGTTTGGCTACACCTTC.